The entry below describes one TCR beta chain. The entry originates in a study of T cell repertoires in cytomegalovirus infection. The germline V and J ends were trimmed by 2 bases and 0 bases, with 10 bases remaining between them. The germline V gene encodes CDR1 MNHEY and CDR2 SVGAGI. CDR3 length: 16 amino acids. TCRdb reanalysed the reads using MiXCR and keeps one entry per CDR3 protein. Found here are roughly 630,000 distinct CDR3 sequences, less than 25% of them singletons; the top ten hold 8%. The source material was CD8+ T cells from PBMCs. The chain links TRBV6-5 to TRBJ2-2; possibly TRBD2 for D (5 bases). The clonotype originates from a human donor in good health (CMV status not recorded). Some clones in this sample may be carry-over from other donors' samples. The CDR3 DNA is TGTGCCAGCAGTTACGCAGCGGAGCCGAACACCGGGGAGCTGTTTTTT. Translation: CASSYAAEPNTGELFF.